Listed here are 16 T cell receptor beta chains from one sample, sequenced in a study of cytomegalovirus exposure and HLA in healthy donors. 60 Vbeta and 13 Jbeta primers were used in PCR. Method: immunoSEQ multiplex PCR; TCRdb's copy keeps in-frame clones and lacks some. The data contain some 130,000 clones, about 79% of them singletons. The sequenced sample was PBMCs. These TCRs come from a female donor in good health and CMV-seropositive.

The CDR3 loop reads CASSPTATGELFF. In DNA, the CDR3 is TGTGCCAGCTCACCCACAGCCACCGGGGAGCTGTTTTTT. The chain combines TRBV18 with TRBJ2-2, with D unresolved. Trimming took 3 bases from V and 4 from J, leaving 6 bases between them. The CDR3 extends over 13 amino acids. The germline gives CDR1 KGHSH, CDR2 LQKENI.

V is TRBV28 and J is TRBJ1-2; 7 bases line up with TRBD1. J lost 12 bases, V lost 6 bases, and 10 bases had no gene match. This CDR3 is built from 12 residues. Germline values: CDR1 MDHEN, CDR2 SYDVKM. The chain's CDR3 is CASRLITGVHTF. CDR3 coding DNA: TGTGCCAGCAGACTAATCACAGGGGTCCACACCTTC.

A few counts support this clone. The chain carries TRBV7-2 and TRBJ2-1, with D unresolved. Germline CDR1 SGHTA, CDR2 FQGNSA. Trimming pared 1 base from V and 8 bases from J, leaving 3 bases between. The CDR3 is 11 residues long. CDR3 region: CASSLVDEQFF. DNA for the CDR3: TGTGCCAGCAGCTTAGTCGATGAGCAGTTCTTC.

In this sample, this clone turned up once. V and J are TRBV4-1 and TRBJ1-1; D is uncertain. Germline V gene sequence: CDR1 MGHRA, CDR2 YSYEKL. The CDR3 is 11 amino acids. The V end lost 2 bases, the J end lost 10 bases, and 8 bases lay between the germline ends. The CDR3 is CASSQTNVAFF. The DNA of the CDR3 is TGCGCCAGCAGCCAAACAAACGTAGCTTTCTTT.

This clone was found a few times. The rearrangement joins TRBV7-9 to TRBJ2-5; D gene uncertain. The J call may be incorrect, as the DNA end agrees better with TRBJ2-7. The CDR3 extends over 13 amino acids. CDR1 is SEHNR, CDR2 FQNEAQ, per germline (reference sequence). The CDR3 sequence: CASSLSPYYEQYF. Written as DNA, the CDR3 is TGTGCCAGCAGCTTATCGCCCTACTACGAGCAGTACTTC.

CDR3 bases: TGTGCCTGGAGACGGCAGGGGAACACTGAAGCTTTCTTT. Protein sequence: CAWRRQGNTEAFF. The chain employs TRBV30 and TRBJ1-1, with D tentatively TRBD1 (5 bases). Germline CDR1 is GTSNPN and CDR2 is SVGIG (reference sequence). The length of the CDR3 is 13 residues. The germline V and J ends were trimmed by 3 bases and 1 base, with 9 bases remaining between them.

The table lists this clone with a count of one. This rearrangement joins TRBV5-6 to TRBJ1-1; 11 bases line up with TRBD1. V gave up 3 bases and J gave up 4 bases; unmatched junction bases: 11. This CDR3 has 17 amino acids. In germline, CDR1 is SGHDT, CDR2 YYEEEE. DNA of the CDR3: TGTGCCAGCAGCTCATTGGACAGGGGGCAGTATGGCACTGAAGCTTTCTTT. Translating it yields CASSSLDRGQYGTEAFF.

This clone is a singleton in its sample. The genes are TRBV5-6 and TRBJ1-3; no reliable D call. CDR1 SGHDT and CDR2 YYEEEE come from the germline V gene. Trimming shortened V by 1 base and J by 0 bases, and 8 bases separated the two germline ends. This CDR3 comprises 15 residues. In nucleotides, the CDR3 is TGTGCCAGCAGCTTGTCACAAATCTCTGGAAACACCATATATTTT. Encoded protein: CASSLSQISGNTIYF.

Only a few counts were recorded for this clone. The rearrangement joins TRBV5-1 to TRBJ1-1, with TRBD1 matching 8 bases. CDR1 and CDR2 from the germline V gene are SGHRS and YFSETQ. The junction had 9 bases not matched to a gene; V was cut back by 3 bases and J by 5 bases. The CDR3 runs to 15 residues. The CDR3, as DNA: TGCGCCAGCAGCTATGGTGGGACAGGTGGGACTGAAGCTTTCTTT. Encoded protein: CASSYGGTGGTEAFF.

The chain uses TRBV28 and TRBJ2-7, with 11 bases matching TRBD2. Germline CDR1 MDHEN, CDR2 SYDVKM. V shed 4 bases and J 4 bases; nucleotides not matched to a gene: 6. The CDR3 totals 15 residues. CDR3: CASSSPTSGVYEQYF. CDR3 bases: TGTGCCAGCAGTTCACCGACTAGCGGGGTTTACGAGCAGTACTTC.

This sequence joins TRBV6-4 and TRBJ1-3, with D possibly being TRBD1 (5 bases). CDR1 MRHNA and CDR2 SNTAGT come from the germline V gene. The CDR3 has 14 residues. Trimming cost V 7 bases and J 4 bases, with 14 bases left between them. The CDR3 is CASTGLRVGNTIYF. CDR3 bases: TGTGCCAGCACGGGACTGCGGGTGGGAAACACCATATATTTT.

The chain employs TRBV6-1 and TRBJ2-3; no firm D call. Trimming removed 2 bases at V and 1 base at J, with 10 bases between. Per germline, CDR1 MNHNS and CDR2 SASEGT. CDR3 size: 15 residues. The CDR3 sequence is CASSESGRRTDTQYF. The CDR3 coding sequence is TGTGCCAGCAGTGAAAGTGGCAGGCGCACAGATACGCAGTATTTT.

J is TRBJ2-3 and V is TRBV7-2; possibly TRBD2 for D (7 bases). Germline V gene sequence: CDR1 SGHTA, CDR2 FQGNSA. Trimming pared 3 bases from V and 2 bases from J, leaving 15 bases between. The CDR3 length is 16 residues. CDR3 loop: CASSFTTGGLTDTQYF. The CDR3 DNA sequence: TGTGCCAGCAGCTTCACTACGGGGGGCCTCACAGATACGCAGTATTTT.

The chain uses TRBV18 and TRBJ2-2; TRBD1 agrees at 8 bases. V shed 6 bases, J shed 7 bases, and the junction held 7 bases outside the gene matches. The CDR3 covers 14 residues. Germline V gene sequence: CDR1 KGHSH, CDR2 LQKENI. The CDR3 protein is CASSLGQGIGELFF. The CDR3 DNA sequence: TGTGCCAGCTCCCTCGGACAGGGAATCGGGGAGCTGTTTTTT.

J is TRBJ1-3 and V is TRBV5-3; D remains ambiguous. TRBV5-3 belongs to the ORF category, with a function that is uncertain. V lost 4 bases, J lost 2 bases, and 13 bases lay in between. The CDR3 has 15 residues. The CDR3 DNA follows: TGTGCCAGAAGCCGCCGGGAGATTACTGGAAACACCATATATTTT. Amino acid sequence: CARSRREITGNTIYF.

The J gene is TRBJ2-1, the V gene TRBV9; TRBD2 matches at 7 bases. This CDR3 comprises 18 residues. Germline-derived CDR1 and CDR2 are SGDLS and YYNGEE. Trimming removed 3 bases from V and 0 bases from J; junction bases left unmatched: 12. The CDR3 region is CASSAPTTGGTSYNEQFF. The DNA of the CDR3 is TGTGCCAGCAGCGCGCCAACGACCGGGGGGACCTCCTACAATGAGCAGTTCTTC.